The T cell receptor (beta chain) described here comes from a study of post-analysis software for immune sequencing data. Looking at the study overall: Several disease courses (relapsing-remitting, secondary progressive and progressive-relapsing) of multiple sclerosis were included. General study points: Samples prepared in the same batch strongly co-clustered by F measure. Significantly lower normalized Chao1 diversity was seen in multiple sclerosis patients than in controls. In patients, four to six TRBV segments were more frequent than in controls, with TRBV5-6, TRBV5-1 and TRBV20-1 among them.

Of note for this clonotype: Its antigen is undetermined.

The V and J ends lost 4 bases and 2 bases respectively, with 15 bases between them. This CDR3 is built from 14 residues. Germline CDR1 and CDR2: DFQATT and SNEGSKA (reference sequence). Sequencing libraries made from TCR beta cDNA carried unique molecular identifiers. Each batch of roughly 0.9 to 10 million T cells produced around 460,000 cDNA molecules. One entry per CDR3 protein results from TCRdb running MiXCR on the PCR reads. The repertoire holds hundreds of thousands of distinct CDR3 sequences, with roughly 27% as singletons. The receptor's source is a girl aged 10 to 17 with multiple sclerosis. Sample: blood. The chain couples TRBV20-1 to TRBJ2-7; tentatively, D is TRBD1 or TRBD2 (5 bases each). CDR3 nucleotides: TGCAGTGCTAAATCTACAATGGGGGCCTACGAGCAGTACTTC. Its protein product is CSAKSTMGAYEQYF.